This TCR beta chain was recovered during a study of early T cells in non-severe SARS-CoV-2 infection. Losses at the gene ends were 1 base for V and 0 bases for J; bases not matched to a gene: 9. Germline assignment: CDR1 DFQATT and CDR2 SNEGSKA (reference sequence). This CDR3 contains 16 residues. This clonotype is medium-sized in the sample. TCRdb re-analysed the 5' RACE reads in MiXCR, keeping a single row per CDR3 protein. The sample contains roughly 29,000 distinct CDR3 sequences, about 4.5% of which appear only once. This clonotype originated in an adult who was a healthcare worker with PCR-confirmed SARS-CoV-2 infection or an uninfected control (not recorded which). Sample: whole blood. This chain joins TRBV20-1 and TRBJ2-7; 7 bases map to TRBD1. The CDR3 DNA is TGCAGTGCTAGAGCGCCAGGGGGTGGAGACTCCTACGAGCAGTACTTC. Amino acids: CSARAPGGGDSYEQYF.